This T cell receptor (beta chain) is from a study of cytomegalovirus exposure and HLA in healthy donors. Germline lookup yields CDR1 MNHNS and CDR2 SASEGT. The CDR3 length is 14 residues. The trim removed 6 bases at V and 0 bases at J, leaving 2 bases unmatched. PCR used 60 Vbeta primers and 13 Jbeta primers. The data were produced by immunoSEQ multiplex PCR, yet TCRdb's version contains in-frame clones alone and is incomplete. The table includes some 130,000 clones, 80% detected once. This clone was seen more than once but under ten times. The sample taken for sequencing was PBMCs. The clonotype originates from a man aged 30 to 39 in good health and CMV-seronegative. This chain connects TRBV6-1 to TRBJ1-5; 7 bases line up with TRBD1. CDR3 sequence: CASRGQYSNQPQHF. As DNA, the CDR3 is TGTGCCAGCAGGGGACAGTATAGCAATCAGCCCCAGCATTTT.